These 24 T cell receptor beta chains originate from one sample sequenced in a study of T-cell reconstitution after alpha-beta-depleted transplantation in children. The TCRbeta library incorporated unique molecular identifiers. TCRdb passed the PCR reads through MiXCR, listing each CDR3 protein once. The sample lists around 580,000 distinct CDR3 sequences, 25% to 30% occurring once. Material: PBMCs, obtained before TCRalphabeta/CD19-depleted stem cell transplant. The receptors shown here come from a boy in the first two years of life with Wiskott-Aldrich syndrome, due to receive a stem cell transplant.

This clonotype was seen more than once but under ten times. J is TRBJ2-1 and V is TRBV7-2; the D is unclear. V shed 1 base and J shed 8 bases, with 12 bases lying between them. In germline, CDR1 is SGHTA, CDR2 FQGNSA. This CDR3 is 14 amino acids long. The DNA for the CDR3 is TGTGCCAGCAGCTTAGTGTGGGGTTCGGATGAGCAGTTCTTC. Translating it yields CASSLVWGSDEQFF.

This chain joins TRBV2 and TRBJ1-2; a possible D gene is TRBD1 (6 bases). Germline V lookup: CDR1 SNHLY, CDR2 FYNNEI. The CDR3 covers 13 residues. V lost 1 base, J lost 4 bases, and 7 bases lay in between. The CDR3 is CASSEGQVYGYTF. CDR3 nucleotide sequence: TGTGCCAGCAGTGAAGGACAGGTCTATGGCTACACCTTC. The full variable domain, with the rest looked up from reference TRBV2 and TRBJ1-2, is EPEVTQTPSHQVTQMGQEVILRCVPISNHLYFYWYRQILGQKVEFLVSFYNNEISEKSEIFDDQFSVERPDGSNFTLKIRSTKLEDSAMYFCASSEGQVYGYTFGSGTRLTVV.

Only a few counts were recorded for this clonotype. DNA of the CDR3: TGTGCCAGCAGTTTTTCGGCGACTAGCGGGAGATCTACAGATACGCAGTATTTT. It codes for CASSFSATSGRSTDTQYF. J is TRBJ2-3 and V is TRBV12-3 or TRBV12-4; 12 bases align to TRBD2. The CDR3 contains 18 residues. The V and J ends lost 3 bases and 3 bases, in that order; junction bases with no gene match: 10.

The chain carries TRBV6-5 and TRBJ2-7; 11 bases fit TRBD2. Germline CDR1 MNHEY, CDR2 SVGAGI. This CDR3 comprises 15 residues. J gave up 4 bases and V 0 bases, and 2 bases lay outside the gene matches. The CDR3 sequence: CASSYSASGRYEQYF. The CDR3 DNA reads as TGTGCCAGCAGTTACTCTGCTAGCGGGAGGTACGAGCAGTACTTC.

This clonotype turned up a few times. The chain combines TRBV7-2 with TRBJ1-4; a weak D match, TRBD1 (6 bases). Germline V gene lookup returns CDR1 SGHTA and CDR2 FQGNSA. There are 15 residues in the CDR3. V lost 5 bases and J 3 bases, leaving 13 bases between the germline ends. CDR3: CASSPRGQSNEKLFF. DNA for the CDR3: TGTGCCAGCAGCCCCAGGGGACAATCTAATGAAAAACTGTTTTTT.

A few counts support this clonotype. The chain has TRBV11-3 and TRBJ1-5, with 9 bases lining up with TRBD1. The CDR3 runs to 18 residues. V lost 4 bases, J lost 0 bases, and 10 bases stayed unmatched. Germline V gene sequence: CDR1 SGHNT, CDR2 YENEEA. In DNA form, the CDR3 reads TGTGCCAGCAGCTCCGGGACAGGGTTATCAAGTAGCAATCAGCCCCAGCATTTT. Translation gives CASSSGTGLSSSNQPQHF.

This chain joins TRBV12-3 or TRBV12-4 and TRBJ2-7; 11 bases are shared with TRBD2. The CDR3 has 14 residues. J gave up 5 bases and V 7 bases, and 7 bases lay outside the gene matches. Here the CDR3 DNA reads TGTGCCAGCACCCTTAGCGGGAGGGCCCACGAGCAGTACTTC. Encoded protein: CASTLSGRAHEQYF.

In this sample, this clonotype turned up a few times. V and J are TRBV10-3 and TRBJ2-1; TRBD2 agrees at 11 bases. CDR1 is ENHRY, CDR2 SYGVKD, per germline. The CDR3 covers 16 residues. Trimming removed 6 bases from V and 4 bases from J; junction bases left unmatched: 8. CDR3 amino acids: CAIRETLAGGYNEQFF. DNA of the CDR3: TGTGCCATCAGAGAAACTTTAGCGGGGGGGTACAATGAGCAGTTCTTC.

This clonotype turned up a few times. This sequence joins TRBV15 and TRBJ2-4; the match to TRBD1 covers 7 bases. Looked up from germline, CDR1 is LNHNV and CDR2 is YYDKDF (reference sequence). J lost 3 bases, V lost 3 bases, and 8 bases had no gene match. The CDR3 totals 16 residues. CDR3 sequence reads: CATSRGTGVGKNIQYF. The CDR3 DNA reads TGTGCCACCAGCAGGGGAACAGGGGTAGGCAAAAACATTCAGTACTTC. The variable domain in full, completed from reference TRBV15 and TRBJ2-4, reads DAMVIQNPRYQVTQFGKPVTLSCSQTLNHNVMYWYQQKSSQAPKLLFHYYDKDFNNEADTPDNFQSRRPNTSFCFLDIRSPGLGDTAMYLCATSRGTGVGKNIQYFGAGTRLSVL.

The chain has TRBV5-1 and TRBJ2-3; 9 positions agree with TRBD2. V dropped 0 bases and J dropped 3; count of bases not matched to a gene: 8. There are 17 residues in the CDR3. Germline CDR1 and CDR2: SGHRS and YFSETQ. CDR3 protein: CASSLAGLAGLTDTQYF. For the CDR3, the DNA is TGCGCCAGCAGCTTGGCCGGGCTAGCGGGGTTAACAGATACGCAGTATTTT. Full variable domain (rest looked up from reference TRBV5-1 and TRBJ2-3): KAGVTQTPRYLIKTRGQQVTLSCSPISGHRSVSWYQQTPGQGLQFLFEYFSETQRNKGNFPGRFSGRQFSNSRSEMNVSTLELGDSALYLCASSLAGLAGLTDTQYFGPGTRLTVL.

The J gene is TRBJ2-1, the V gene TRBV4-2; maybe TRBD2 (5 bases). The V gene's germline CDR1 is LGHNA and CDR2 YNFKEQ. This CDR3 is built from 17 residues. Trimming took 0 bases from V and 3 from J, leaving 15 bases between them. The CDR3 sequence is CASSQDRGATLYNEQFF. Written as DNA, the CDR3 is TGTGCCAGCAGCCAAGATCGGGGAGCAACCCTCTACAATGAGCAGTTCTTC.

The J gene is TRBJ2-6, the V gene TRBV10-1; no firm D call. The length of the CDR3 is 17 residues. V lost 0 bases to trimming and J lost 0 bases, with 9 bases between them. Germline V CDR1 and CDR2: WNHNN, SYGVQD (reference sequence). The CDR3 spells CASSESIFRSGANVLTF. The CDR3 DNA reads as TGCGCCAGCAGTGAGTCCATTTTCCGCTCTGGGGCCAACGTCCTGACTTTC.

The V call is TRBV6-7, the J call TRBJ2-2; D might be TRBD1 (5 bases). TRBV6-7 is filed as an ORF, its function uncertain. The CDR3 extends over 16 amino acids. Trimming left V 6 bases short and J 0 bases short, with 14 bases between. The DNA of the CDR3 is TGTGCCAGCAGAACAGACAGCCTTCCGAACACCGGGGAGCTGTTTTTT. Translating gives CASRTDSLPNTGELFF.

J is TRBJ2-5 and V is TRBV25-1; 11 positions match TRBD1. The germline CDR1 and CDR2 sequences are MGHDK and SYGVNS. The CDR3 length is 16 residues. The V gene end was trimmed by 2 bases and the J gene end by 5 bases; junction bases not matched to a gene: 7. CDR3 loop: CASSEGRTGGWETQYF. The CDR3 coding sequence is TGTGCCAGCAGTGAAGGGAGGACAGGGGGCTGGGAGACCCAGTACTTC.

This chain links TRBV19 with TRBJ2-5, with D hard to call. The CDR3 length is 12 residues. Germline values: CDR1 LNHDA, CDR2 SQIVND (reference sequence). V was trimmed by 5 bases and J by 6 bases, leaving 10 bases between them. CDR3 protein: CASSPNPQTQYF. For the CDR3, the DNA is TGTGCCAGTAGTCCGAATCCACAGACCCAGTACTTC.

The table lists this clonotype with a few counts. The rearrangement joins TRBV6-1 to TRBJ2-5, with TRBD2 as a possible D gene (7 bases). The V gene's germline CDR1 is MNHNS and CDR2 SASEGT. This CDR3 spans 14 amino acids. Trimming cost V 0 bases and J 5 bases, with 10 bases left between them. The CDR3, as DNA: TGTGCCAGCAGTGAAGCTTGGGGGGGCGAGACCCAGTACTTC. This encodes CASSEAWGGETQYF.

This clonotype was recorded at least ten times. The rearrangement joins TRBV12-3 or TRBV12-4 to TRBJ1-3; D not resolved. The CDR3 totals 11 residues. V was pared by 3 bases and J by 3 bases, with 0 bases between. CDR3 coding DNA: TGTGCCAGCAGTTTTGGAAACACCATATATTTT. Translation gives CASSFGNTIYF.

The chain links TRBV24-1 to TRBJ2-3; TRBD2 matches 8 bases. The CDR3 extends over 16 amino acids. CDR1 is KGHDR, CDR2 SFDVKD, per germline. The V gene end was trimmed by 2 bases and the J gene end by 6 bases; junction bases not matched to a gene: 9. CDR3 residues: CATSDSGAGVWDTQYF. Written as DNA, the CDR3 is TGTGCCACCAGTGATTCGGGAGCGGGAGTTTGGGATACGCAGTATTTT.

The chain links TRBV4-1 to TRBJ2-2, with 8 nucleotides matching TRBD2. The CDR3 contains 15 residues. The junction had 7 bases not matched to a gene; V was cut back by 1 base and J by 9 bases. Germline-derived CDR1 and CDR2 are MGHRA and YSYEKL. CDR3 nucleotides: TGCGCCAGCAGCCAAGCCGCGGCGGGAGGACGGGAGCTGTTTTTT. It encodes CASSQAAAGGRELFF.

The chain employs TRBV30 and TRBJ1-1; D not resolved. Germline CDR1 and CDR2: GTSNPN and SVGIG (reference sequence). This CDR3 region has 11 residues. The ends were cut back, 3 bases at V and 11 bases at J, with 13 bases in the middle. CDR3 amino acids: CAWRPPRGAFF. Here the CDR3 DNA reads TGTGCCTGGAGACCCCCCCGAGGGGCTTTCTTT.

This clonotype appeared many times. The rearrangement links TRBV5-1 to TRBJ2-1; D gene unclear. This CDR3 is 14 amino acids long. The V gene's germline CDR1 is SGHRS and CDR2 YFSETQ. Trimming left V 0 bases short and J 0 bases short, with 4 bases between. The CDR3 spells CASSLGDSYNEQFF. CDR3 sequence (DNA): TGCGCCAGCAGCTTGGGGGACTCCTACAATGAGCAGTTCTTC.

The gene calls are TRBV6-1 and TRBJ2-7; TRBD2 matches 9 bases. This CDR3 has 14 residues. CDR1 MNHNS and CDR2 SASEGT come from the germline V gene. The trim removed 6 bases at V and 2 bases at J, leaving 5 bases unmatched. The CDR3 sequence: CASRTTSGTYEQYF. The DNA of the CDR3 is TGTGCCAGCAGGACGACTAGCGGAACCTACGAGCAGTACTTC.

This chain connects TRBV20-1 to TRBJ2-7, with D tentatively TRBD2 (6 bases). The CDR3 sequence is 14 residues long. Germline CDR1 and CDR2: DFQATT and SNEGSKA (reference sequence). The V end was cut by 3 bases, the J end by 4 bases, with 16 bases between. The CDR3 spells CSASLAGRSYEQYF. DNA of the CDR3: TGCAGTGCTAGTCTGGCAGGGAGGTCGTACGAGCAGTACTTC.

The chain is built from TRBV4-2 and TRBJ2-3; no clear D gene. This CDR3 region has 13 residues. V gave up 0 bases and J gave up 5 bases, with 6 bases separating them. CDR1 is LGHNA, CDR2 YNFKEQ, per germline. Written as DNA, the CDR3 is TGTGCCAGCAGCCAAGATCCGGGAGATACGCAGTATTTT. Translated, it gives CASSQDPGDTQYF.